Sequencing of this TCR beta chain was carried out in a study of T cells after somatic rescue of genetic block. Assay: immunoSEQ multiplex PCR; the TCRdb copy retains only in-frame clones and omits some. The sample lists approximately 78,000 clones, more than 75% seen once, with approximately 3% in the top ten. CDR3 length equals 13 residues. In germline, CDR1 is SNHLY, CDR2 FYNNEI. Deletions cut 5 bases from V and 2 bases from J, with 9 bases between. The TCR comes from a man aged 25-40 years. What was sequenced was peripheral blood mononuclear cells (PBMCs). The rearrangement joins TRBV2 to TRBJ2-5; D may be TRBD2 (5 bases). The CDR3, as DNA: TGTGCCAGCAGTCGAGCGGTACAAGAGACCCAGTACTTC. It is translated as CASSRAVQETQYF. The variable domain in full, with the rest retrieved from reference TRBV2 and TRBJ2-5, is EPEVTQTPSHQVTQMGQEVILRCVPISNHLYFYWYRQILGQKVEFLVSFYNNEISEKSEIFDDQFSVERPDGSNFTLKIRSTKLEDSAMYFCASSRAVQETQYFGPGTRLLVL.